These 8 T cell receptor beta chains share one sample of origin, sequenced in a study of T cell responses to AZD1222 COVID-19 vaccine. The method was immunoSEQ multiplex PCR; TCRdb's version includes in-frame clones alone and lacks a portion of them. In the table there are approximately 46,000 clones, around nine tenths of which are singletons. Sequenced here: peripheral blood, sampled 28 days after the second AZD1222 dose. Receptors were obtained from an adult who received the AZD1222 COVID-19 vaccine.

The J gene is TRBJ2-7, the V gene TRBV5-1, with D possibly TRBD1 on 6 matching bases. V lost 3 bases and J 3 bases, leaving 16 bases between the germline ends. The CDR3 is 15 amino acids. Germline V gene data show CDR1 as SGHRS and CDR2 as YFSETQ. The CDR3 sequence: CASSWGSGQIYEQYF. Written as DNA, the CDR3 is TGCGCCAGCAGCTGGGGGTCGGGACAAATCTACGAGCAGTACTTC.

The chain has TRBV15 and TRBJ2-1; TRBD2 matches at 11 bases. Looked up from germline, CDR1 is LNHNV and CDR2 is YYDKDF (reference sequence). CDR3 length equals 16 residues. V was clipped by 1 base and J by 6 bases; unmatched bases: 5. The CDR3 nucleotides are TGTGCCACCAGCAGAGGTTTAGCGGGAGGGTCCAATGAGCAGTTCTTC. It translates to CATSRGLAGGSNEQFF.

V and J are TRBV9 and TRBJ2-7; D is undetermined. This CDR3 comprises 13 residues. Germline assignment: CDR1 SGDLS and CDR2 YYNGEE. The germline V and J ends were trimmed by 4 bases and 3 bases, with 11 bases remaining between them. DNA of the CDR3: TGTGCCAGCAGCCCGCGCACGGACTACGAGCAGTACTTC. Translation gives CASSPRTDYEQYF.

The J gene is TRBJ1-3, the V gene TRBV2, with no clear D. V gave up 4 bases and J gave up 0 bases, with 10 bases separating them. The germline CDR1 and CDR2 sequences are SNHLY and FYNNEI. This CDR3 is built from 15 residues. The CDR3 region is CASSVDPSSGNTIYF. Written as DNA, the CDR3 is TGTGCCAGCAGTGTTGACCCGAGCTCTGGAAACACCATATATTTT.

This sequence joins TRBV5-4 and TRBJ2-1; 10 bases align to TRBD1. CDR1 and CDR2 from the germline V gene are SGHNT and YYREEE (reference sequence). V was clipped by 4 bases and J by 8 bases; unmatched bases: 9. The CDR3 runs to 15 residues. The CDR3 DNA reads as TGTGCCAGCAGCGGGCGGGACAGGGGTAACGATGAGCAGTTCTTC. This translates into CASSGRDRGNDEQFF.

The chain recombines TRBV28 with TRBJ1-6; D remains unclear. The V end lost 3 bases, the J end lost 0 bases, and 6 bases lay between the germline ends. CDR3 length equals 15 residues. CDR1 is MDHEN, CDR2 SYDVKM, per germline. This CDR3 reads CASSLVRSYNSPLHF. CDR3 nucleotide sequence: TGTGCCAGCAGTTTGGTTCGCTCCTATAATTCACCCCTCCACTTT.

V is TRBV27 and J is TRBJ1-1; D not resolved. The germline V and J ends were trimmed by 8 bases and 1 base, with 5 bases remaining between them. The germline gives CDR1 MNHEY, CDR2 SMNVEV (reference sequence). This CDR3 comprises 11 residues. The CDR3 spells CASGRNTEAFF. The CDR3 DNA reads as TGTGCCAGCGGAAGGAACACTGAAGCTTTCTTT.

This rearrangement joins TRBV10-3 to TRBJ2-2; D is unresolved. The CDR3 is 16 residues long. Trimming shortened V by 2 bases and J by 0 bases, and 10 bases separated the two germline ends. CDR1 is ENHRY, CDR2 SYGVKD, per germline. CDR3 sequence: CAISESRLANTGELFF. In nucleotides, the CDR3 is TGTGCCATCAGTGAGAGTCGGCTCGCGAACACCGGGGAGCTGTTTTTT.